This entry features one T cell receptor beta chain sequence. These data originate in a study of shared T cell receptors in the human thymus. Measured with immunoSEQ multiplex PCR; TCRdb has only the in-frame clones, and not every one. The sample lists under 450,000 clones, 95% occurring once. Material: thymocytes. The receptor was isolated from a human donor.

The DNA of the CDR3 is TGTGCCACCAGCAGAGGCCCGGCAGGTTACTCCTACGAGCAGTACTTC. Encoded protein: CATSRGPAGYSYEQYF. The genes are TRBV15 and TRBJ2-7; D gene uncertain. The V end lost 1 base, the J end lost 0 bases, and 13 bases lay between the germline ends. The CDR3 contains 16 residues. In germline, CDR1 is LNHNV, CDR2 YYDKDF (reference sequence).